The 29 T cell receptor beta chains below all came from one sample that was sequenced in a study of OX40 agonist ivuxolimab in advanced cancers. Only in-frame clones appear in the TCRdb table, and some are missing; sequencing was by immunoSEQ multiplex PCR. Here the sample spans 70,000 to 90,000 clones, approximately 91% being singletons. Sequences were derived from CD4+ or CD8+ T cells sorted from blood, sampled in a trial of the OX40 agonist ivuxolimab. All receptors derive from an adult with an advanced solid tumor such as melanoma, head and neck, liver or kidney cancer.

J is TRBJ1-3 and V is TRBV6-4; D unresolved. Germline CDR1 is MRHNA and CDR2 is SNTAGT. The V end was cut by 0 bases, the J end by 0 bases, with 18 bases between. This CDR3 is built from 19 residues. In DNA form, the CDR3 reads TGTGCCAGCAGTGACTCGATACCGGCAGGAGAACCCTCTGGAAACACCATATATTTT. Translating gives CASSDSIPAGEPSGNTIYF.

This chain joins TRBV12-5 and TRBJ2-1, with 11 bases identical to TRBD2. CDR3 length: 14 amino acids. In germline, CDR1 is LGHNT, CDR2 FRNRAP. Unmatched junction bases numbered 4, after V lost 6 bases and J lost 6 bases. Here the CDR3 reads CASGLAGGRNEQFF. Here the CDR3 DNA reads TGTGCTAGTGGGTTAGCGGGAGGGCGCAATGAGCAGTTCTTC.

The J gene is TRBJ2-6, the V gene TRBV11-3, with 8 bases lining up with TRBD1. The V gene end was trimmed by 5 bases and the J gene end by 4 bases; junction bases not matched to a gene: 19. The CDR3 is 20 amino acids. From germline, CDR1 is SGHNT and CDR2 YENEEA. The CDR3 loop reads CASSQLHRGKGPSGANVLTF. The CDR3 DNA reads TGTGCCAGCAGCCAACTTCACAGGGGGAAAGGCCCTTCCGGGGCCAACGTCCTGACTTTC.

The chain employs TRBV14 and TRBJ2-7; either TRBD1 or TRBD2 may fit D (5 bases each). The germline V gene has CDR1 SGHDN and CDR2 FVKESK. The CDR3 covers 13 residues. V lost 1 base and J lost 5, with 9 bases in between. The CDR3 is CASSQVRGHEQYF. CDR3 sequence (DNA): TGTGCCAGCAGCCAAGTCCGGGGCCACGAGCAGTACTTC.

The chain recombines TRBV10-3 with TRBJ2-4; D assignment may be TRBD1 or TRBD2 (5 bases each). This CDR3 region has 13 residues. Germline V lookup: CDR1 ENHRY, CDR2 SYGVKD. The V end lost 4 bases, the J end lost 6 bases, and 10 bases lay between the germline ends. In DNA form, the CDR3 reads TGTGCCATCAGTGTGGGACCCCCAAACATTCAGTACTTC. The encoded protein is CAISVGPPNIQYF.

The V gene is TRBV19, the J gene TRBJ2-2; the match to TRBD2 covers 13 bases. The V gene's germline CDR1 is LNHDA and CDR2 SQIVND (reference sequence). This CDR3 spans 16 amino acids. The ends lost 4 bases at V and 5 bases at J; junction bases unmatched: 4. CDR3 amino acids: CASSRTSGSGTGELFF. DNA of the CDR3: TGTGCCAGTAGTAGGACTAGCGGGAGTGGAACCGGGGAGCTGTTTTTT.

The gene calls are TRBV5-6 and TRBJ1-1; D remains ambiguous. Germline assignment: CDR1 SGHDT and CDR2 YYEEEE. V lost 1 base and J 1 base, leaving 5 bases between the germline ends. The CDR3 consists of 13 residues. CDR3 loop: CASSLHENTEAFF. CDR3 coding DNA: TGTGCCAGCAGCTTGCACGAGAACACTGAAGCTTTCTTT.

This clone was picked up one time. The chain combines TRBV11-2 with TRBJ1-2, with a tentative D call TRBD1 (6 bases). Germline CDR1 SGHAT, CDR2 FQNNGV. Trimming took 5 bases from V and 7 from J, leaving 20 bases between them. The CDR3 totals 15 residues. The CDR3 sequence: CASSPQRGLGSGYTF. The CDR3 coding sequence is TGTGCCAGCAGCCCCCAGAGGGGGTTGGGCAGTGGCTACACCTTC.

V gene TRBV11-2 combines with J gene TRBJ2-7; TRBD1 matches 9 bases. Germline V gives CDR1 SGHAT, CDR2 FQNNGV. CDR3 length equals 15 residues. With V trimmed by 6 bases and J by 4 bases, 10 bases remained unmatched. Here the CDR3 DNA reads TGTGCCAGCAGTTCCGGACAGGGGATTTCTTACGAGCAGTACTTC. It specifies CASSSGQGISYEQYF.

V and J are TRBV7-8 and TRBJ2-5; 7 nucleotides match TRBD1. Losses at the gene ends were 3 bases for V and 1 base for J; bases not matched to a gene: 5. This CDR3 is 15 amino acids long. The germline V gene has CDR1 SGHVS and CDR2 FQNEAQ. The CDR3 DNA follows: TGTGCCAGCAGCTTTCTCGGGACAGTCCAAGAGACCCAGTACTTC. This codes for CASSFLGTVQETQYF.

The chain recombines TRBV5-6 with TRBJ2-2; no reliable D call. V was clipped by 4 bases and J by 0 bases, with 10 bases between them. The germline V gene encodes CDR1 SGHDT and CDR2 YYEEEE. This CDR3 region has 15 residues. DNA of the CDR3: TGTGCCAGCAGCCGGACGGATACGAACACCGGGGAGCTGTTTTTT. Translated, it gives CASSRTDTNTGELFF.

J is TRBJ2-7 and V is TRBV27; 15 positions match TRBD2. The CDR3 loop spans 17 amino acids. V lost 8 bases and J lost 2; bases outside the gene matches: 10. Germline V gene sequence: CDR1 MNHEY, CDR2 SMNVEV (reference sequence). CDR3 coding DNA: TGTGCCAGCGGGACTAGCGGGAGGAGAGGAGGGACCTACGAGCAGTACTTC. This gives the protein CASGTSGRRGGTYEQYF.

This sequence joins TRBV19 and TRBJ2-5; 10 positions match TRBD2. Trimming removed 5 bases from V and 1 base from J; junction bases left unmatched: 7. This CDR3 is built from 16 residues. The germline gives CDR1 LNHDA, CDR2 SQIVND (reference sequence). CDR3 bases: TGTGCCAGTAGTCGGACTAGCGGACCGATCCAAGAGACCCAGTACTTC. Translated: CASSRTSGPIQETQYF.

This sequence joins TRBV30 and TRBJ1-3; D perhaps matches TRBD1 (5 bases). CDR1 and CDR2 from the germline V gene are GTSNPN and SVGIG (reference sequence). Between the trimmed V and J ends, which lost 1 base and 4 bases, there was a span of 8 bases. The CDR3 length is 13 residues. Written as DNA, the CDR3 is TGTGCCTGGAGTGCCAACAGGGGAAACACCATATATTTT. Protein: CAWSANRGNTIYF.

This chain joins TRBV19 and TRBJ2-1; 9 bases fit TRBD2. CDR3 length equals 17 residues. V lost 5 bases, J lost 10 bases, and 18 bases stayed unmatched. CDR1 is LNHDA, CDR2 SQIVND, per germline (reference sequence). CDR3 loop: CASSPLMEVAGVYEQFF. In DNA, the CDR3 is TGTGCCAGTAGTCCTCTTATGGAGGTAGCGGGAGTTTACGAGCAGTTCTTC.

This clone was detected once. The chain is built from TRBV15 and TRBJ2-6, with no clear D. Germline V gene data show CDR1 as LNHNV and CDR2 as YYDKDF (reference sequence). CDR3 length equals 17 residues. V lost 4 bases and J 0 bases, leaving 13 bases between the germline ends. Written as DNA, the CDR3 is TGTGCCACCAGCACGTACTACTCCAACTCTGGGGCCAACGTCCTGACTTTC. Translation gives CATSTYYSNSGANVLTF.

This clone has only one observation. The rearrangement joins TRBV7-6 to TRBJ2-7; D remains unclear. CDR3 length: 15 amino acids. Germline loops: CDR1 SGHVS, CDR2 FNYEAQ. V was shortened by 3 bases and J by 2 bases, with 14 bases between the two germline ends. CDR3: CASSFRAQEPYEQYF. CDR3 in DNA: TGTGCCAGCAGCTTCCGGGCTCAGGAGCCCTACGAGCAGTACTTC.

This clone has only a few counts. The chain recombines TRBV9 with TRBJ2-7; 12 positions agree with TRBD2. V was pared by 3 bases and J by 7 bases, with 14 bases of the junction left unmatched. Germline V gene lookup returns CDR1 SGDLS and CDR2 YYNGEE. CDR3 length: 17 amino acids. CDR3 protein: CASSGGPLAGGPNEQYF. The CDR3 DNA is TGTGCCAGCAGCGGAGGGCCGCTAGCGGGAGGGCCTAATGAGCAGTACTTC.

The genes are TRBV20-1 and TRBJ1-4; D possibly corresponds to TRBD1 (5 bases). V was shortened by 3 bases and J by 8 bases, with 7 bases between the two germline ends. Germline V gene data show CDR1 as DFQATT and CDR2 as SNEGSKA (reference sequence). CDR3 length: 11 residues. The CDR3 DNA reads TGCAGTGCTAGCAGGGCGGAAAAACTGTTTTTT. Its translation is CSASRAEKLFF.

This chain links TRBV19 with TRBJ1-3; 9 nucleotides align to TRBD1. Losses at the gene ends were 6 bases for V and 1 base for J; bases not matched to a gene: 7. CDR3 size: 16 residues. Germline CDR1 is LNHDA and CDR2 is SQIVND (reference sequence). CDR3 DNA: TGTGCCAGTAGCCCACAGGGGGCTGGGTCTGGAAACACCATATATTTT. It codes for CASSPQGAGSGNTIYF.

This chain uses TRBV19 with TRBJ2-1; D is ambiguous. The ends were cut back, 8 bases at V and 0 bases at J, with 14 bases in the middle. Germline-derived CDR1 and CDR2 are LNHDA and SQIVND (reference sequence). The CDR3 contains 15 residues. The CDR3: CASGPLGYSYNEQFF. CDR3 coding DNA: TGTGCCAGTGGACCTTTGGGGTACTCCTACAATGAGCAGTTCTTC.

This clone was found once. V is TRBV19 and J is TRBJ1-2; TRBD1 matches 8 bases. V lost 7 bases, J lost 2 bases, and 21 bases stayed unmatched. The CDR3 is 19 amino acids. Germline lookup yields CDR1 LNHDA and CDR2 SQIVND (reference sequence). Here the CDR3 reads CASIPPRGQVGLPNYGYTF. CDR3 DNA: TGTGCCAGTATTCCCCCGAGGGGACAGGTCGGCCTGCCAAACTATGGCTACACCTTC.

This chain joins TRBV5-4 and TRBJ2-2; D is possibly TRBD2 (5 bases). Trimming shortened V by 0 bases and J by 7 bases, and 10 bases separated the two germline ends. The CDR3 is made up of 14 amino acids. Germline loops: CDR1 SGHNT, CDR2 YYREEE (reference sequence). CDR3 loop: CASSLGLAGGELFF. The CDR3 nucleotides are TGTGCCAGCAGCTTGGGGCTAGCCGGCGGGGAGCTGTTTTTT.

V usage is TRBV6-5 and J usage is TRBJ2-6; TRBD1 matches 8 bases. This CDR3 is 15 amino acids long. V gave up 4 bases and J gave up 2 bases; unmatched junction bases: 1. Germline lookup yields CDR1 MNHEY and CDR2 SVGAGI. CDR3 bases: TGTGCCAGCAGTTCACAGGGGGCTGGGGCCAACGTCCTGACTTTC. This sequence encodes CASSSQGAGANVLTF.

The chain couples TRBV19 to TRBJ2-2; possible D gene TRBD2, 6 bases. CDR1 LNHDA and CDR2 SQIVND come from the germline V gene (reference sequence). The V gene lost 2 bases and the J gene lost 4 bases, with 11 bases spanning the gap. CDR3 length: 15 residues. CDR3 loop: CASSIIAVRTGELFF. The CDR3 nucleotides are TGTGCCAGTAGTATAATAGCGGTGCGCACCGGGGAGCTGTTTTTT. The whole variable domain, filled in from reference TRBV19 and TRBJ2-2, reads DGGITQSPKYLFRKEGQNVTLSCEQNLNHDAMYWYRQDPGQGLRLIYYSQIVNDFQKGDIAEGYSVSREKKESFPLTVTSAQKNPTAFYLCASSIIAVRTGELFFGEGSRLTVL.

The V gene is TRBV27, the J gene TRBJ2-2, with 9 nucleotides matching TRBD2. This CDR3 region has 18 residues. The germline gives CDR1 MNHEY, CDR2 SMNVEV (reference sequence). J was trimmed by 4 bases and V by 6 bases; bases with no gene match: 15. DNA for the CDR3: TGTGCCAGCAGGCCTGCCACCTATAGCGGGAGAGGCACCGGGGAGCTGTTTTTT. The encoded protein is CASRPATYSGRGTGELFF.

CDR3 sequence: CASSFGAGRPYEQYF. The CDR3 region has the DNA TGTGCCAGCAGTTTTGGGGCAGGACGACCCTACGAGCAGTACTTC. The chain couples TRBV27 to TRBJ2-7, with a weak D call TRBD1 (5 bases). Trimming pared 3 bases from V and 2 bases from J, leaving 14 bases between. The CDR3 sequence is 15 residues long. The germline V gene has CDR1 MNHEY and CDR2 SMNVEV (reference sequence).

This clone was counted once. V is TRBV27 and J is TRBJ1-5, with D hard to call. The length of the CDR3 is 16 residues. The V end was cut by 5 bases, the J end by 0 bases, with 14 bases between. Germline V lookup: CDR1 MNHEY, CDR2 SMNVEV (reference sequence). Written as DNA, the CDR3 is TGTGCCAGCAGTCTCCACCGTCCGTATAGCAATCAGCCCCAGCATTTT. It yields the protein CASSLHRPYSNQPQHF.

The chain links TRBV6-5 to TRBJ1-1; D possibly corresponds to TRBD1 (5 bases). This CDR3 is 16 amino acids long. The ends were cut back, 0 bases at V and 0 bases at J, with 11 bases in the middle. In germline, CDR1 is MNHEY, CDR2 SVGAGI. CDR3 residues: CASSYSRGPMNTEAFF. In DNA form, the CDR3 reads TGTGCCAGCAGTTACTCAAGGGGACCTATGAACACTGAAGCTTTCTTT.